This TCR beta chain was observed in a study of T cell responses to AZD1222 COVID-19 vaccine. TCRdb's table, derived via immunoSEQ multiplex PCR, lists solely in-frame clones and lacks some. Among about 130,000 clones listed, approximately 90% were seen once. Findings and limits, study-wide: Unmutated variant regions are reportedly targeted by nearly half of spike-specific TCRs.

As concerns this clone: Antigen: not known.

V was trimmed by 2 bases and J by 1 base, leaving 15 bases between them. The germline gives CDR1 SGHTS, CDR2 YDEGEE. The CDR3 consists of 16 residues. The receptor was isolated from an adult in good health. Sequenced here: peripheral blood, sampled on day 0 of AZD1222 vaccination. The J gene is TRBJ1-1, the V gene TRBV5-8, with D possibly matching TRBD1 (6 bases). Written as DNA, the CDR3 is TGTGCCAGCAGCTTACTCCTTGGCAGGGGGAACACTGAAGCTTTCTTT. Translation: CASSLLLGRGNTEAFF.